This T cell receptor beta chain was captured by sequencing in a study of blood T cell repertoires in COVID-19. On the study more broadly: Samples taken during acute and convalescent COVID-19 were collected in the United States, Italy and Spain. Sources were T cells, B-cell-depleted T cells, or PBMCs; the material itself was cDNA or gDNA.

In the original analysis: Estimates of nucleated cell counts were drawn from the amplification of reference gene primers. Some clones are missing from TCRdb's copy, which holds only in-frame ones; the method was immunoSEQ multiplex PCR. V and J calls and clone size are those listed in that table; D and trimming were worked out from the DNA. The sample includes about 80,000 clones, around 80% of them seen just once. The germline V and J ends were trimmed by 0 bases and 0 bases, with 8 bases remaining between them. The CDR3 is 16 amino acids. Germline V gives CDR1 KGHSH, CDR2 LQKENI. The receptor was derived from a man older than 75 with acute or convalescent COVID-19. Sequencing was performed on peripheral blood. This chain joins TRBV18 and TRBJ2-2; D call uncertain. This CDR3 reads CASSPPSIANTGELFF. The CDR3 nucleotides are TGTGCCAGCTCACCACCGAGCATCGCGAACACCGGGGAGCTGTTTTTT.